The rows below give T cell receptor beta chains drawn from one sample of a study of identical twins. TCRdb processed the 5' RACE reads anew with MiXCR; each CDR3 protein has one entry. This table has 200,000 or so distinct CDR3 sequences, approximately 15% appearing once. The same specimen was also included in a second study, on T cells expressing NK-cell markers.

Material for sequencing was CD8+ T cells sorted from blood. The source of these receptors is a woman between 18 and 29 years old in good health. The conserved cysteine and the conserved F or W are not part of the CDR3 here. Fields, in order: J gene, V gene, D gene, CDR3 protein. A D gene is named only where the DNA matches it firmly.

j_call: TRBJ1-1; v_call: TRBV20-1; d_call: NA; cdr3_aa: SARDPKTEVNTEAF
j_call: TRBJ1-5; v_call: TRBV5-6; d_call: TRBD1; cdr3_aa: ASSYRGQPQH
j_call: TRBJ2-1; v_call: TRBV7-9; d_call: TRBD2; cdr3_aa: ASSVKAGGYYNEQF
j_call: TRBJ2-3; v_call: TRBV6-2/TRBV6-3; d_call: NA; cdr3_aa: ASNLRGLPDSTDTQY
j_call: TRBJ2-7; v_call: TRBV10-3; d_call: TRBD1; cdr3_aa: AISPGQAYEQY
j_call: TRBJ1-5; v_call: TRBV20-1; d_call: NA; cdr3_aa: SARSTEVFSPQH
j_call: TRBJ2-5; v_call: TRBV7-9; d_call: NA; cdr3_aa: ASSLPTEQETQY
j_call: TRBJ1-5; v_call: TRBV6-1; d_call: TRBD1; cdr3_aa: ASSELPGGHSNQPQH
j_call: TRBJ2-5; v_call: TRBV20-1; d_call: TRBD1; cdr3_aa: SARTGGVRETQY
j_call: TRBJ2-7; v_call: TRBV5-1; d_call: NA; cdr3_aa: ASSWSPVSYEQY
j_call: TRBJ1-1; v_call: TRBV21-1; d_call: NA; cdr3_aa: ASSIRPRTGGLTEAF
j_call: TRBJ1-1; v_call: TRBV11-2; d_call: NA; cdr3_aa: ASSLDGQQAF
j_call: TRBJ2-1; v_call: TRBV4-1; d_call: NA; cdr3_aa: ASSQKAGPSSYNEQF
j_call: TRBJ2-7; v_call: TRBV7-9; d_call: NA; cdr3_aa: ASSPGRGGAEQY
j_call: TRBJ2-3; v_call: TRBV5-1; d_call: NA; cdr3_aa: ASSSRKAATADTQY
j_call: TRBJ2-1; v_call: TRBV7-9; d_call: NA; cdr3_aa: ASMWGANEQF
j_call: TRBJ2-1; v_call: TRBV20-1; d_call: TRBD1; cdr3_aa: SVPYQGDYNEQF
j_call: TRBJ2-7; v_call: TRBV6-5; d_call: NA; cdr3_aa: ASSYLAGEETSYEQY
j_call: TRBJ2-1; v_call: TRBV6-1; d_call: TRBD2; cdr3_aa: ASSSSGANNEQF
j_call: TRBJ2-7; v_call: TRBV3-1; d_call: TRBD2; cdr3_aa: ASSLGYPGGLYEQY
j_call: TRBJ2-7; v_call: TRBV10-2; d_call: NA; cdr3_aa: ASSSLPLRSYEQY
j_call: TRBJ2-1; v_call: TRBV27; d_call: TRBD2; cdr3_aa: ASSLSPGAGAHEQF
j_call: TRBJ2-1; v_call: TRBV9; d_call: NA; cdr3_aa: ASSVVVGGHEQF
j_call: TRBJ1-1; v_call: TRBV7-9; d_call: NA; cdr3_aa: ASSLGIGDTEAF
j_call: TRBJ2-7; v_call: TRBV29-1; d_call: TRBD1; cdr3_aa: SVEGQGGYEQY
j_call: TRBJ2-1; v_call: TRBV12-3/TRBV12-4; d_call: NA; cdr3_aa: ASSFLADMYEQF
j_call: TRBJ1-2; v_call: TRBV28; d_call: TRBD1; cdr3_aa: ASSRLDRVSANYGYT
j_call: TRBJ2-1; v_call: TRBV7-9; d_call: NA; cdr3_aa: ASSLEPDLWNEQF
j_call: TRBJ2-3; v_call: TRBV11-2; d_call: NA; cdr3_aa: ASSLGLDSATSTDTQY
j_call: TRBJ2-7; v_call: TRBV13; d_call: NA; cdr3_aa: ASSPGPGQGREQY
j_call: TRBJ2-4; v_call: TRBV5-1; d_call: NA; cdr3_aa: ASSSEGMGIAKNIQY
j_call: TRBJ2-7; v_call: TRBV12-3/TRBV12-4; d_call: NA; cdr3_aa: ASSQGASEGYEQY
j_call: TRBJ2-1; v_call: TRBV29-1; d_call: NA; cdr3_aa: SVEGRGNGNEQF
j_call: TRBJ2-1; v_call: TRBV7-2; d_call: TRBD2; cdr3_aa: ASSHRGGLADLNEQF
j_call: TRBJ1-4; v_call: TRBV5-6; d_call: TRBD1; cdr3_aa: ASSLIADRGGNEKLF
j_call: TRBJ2-7; v_call: TRBV7-9; d_call: NA; cdr3_aa: ASSPDRPGTRSYEQY
j_call: TRBJ2-7; v_call: TRBV29-1; d_call: TRBD2; cdr3_aa: SVEGTSGFTYEQY